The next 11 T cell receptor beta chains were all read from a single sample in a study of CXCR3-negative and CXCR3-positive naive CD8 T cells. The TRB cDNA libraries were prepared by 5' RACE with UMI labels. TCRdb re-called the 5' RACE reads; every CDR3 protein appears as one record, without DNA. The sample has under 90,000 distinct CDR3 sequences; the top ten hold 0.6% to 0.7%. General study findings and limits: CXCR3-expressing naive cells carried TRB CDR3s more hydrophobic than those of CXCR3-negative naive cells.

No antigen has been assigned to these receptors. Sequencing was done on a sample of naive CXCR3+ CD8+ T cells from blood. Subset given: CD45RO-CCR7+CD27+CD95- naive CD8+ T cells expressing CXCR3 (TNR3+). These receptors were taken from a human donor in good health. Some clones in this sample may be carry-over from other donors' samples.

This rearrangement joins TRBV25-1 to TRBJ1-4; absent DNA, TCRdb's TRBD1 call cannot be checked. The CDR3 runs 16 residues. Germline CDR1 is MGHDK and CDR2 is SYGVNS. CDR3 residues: CASSEFGPGSGEKLFF.

The CDR3 region is CSAGQGDGTEAFF. The gene calls are TRBV20-1 and TRBJ1-1; the TCRdb call, TRBD1, lacks DNA for checking. The CDR3 loop spans 13 amino acids. Germline V gene data show CDR1 as DFQATT and CDR2 as SNEGSKA (reference sequence).

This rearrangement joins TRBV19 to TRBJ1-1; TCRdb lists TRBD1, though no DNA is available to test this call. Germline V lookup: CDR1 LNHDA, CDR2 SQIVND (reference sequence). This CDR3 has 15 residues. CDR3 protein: CASSFQTGGNTEAFF.

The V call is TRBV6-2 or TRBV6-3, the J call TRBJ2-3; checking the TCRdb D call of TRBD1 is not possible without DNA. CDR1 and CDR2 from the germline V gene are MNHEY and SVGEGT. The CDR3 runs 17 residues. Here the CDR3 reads CASSYPQTGVNTDTQYF.

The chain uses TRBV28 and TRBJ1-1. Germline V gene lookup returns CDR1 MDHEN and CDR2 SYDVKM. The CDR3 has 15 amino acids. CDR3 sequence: CASSLTGDGDTEAFF.

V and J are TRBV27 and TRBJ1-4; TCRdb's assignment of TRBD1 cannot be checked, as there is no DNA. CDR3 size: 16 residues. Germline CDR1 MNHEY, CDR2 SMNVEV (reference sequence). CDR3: CASSLRAGGVNEKLFF. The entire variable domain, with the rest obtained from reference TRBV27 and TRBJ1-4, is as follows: EAQVTQNPRYLITVTGKKLTVTCSQNMNHEYMSWYRQDPGLGLRQIYYSMNVEVTDKGDVPEGYKVSRKEKRNFPLILESPSPNQTSLYFCASSLRAGGVNEKLFFGSGTQLSVL.

The CDR3 sequence is CSVDGDGNQPQHF. The chain recombines TRBV29-1 with TRBJ1-5; TCRdb indicates TRBD1, and absent DNA this call remains unverified. Germline assignment: CDR1 SQVTM and CDR2 ANQGSEA. CDR3 length: 13 amino acids.

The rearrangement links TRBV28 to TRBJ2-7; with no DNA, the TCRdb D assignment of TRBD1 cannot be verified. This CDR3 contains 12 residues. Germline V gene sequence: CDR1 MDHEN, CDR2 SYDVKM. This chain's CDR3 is CASSPLFYEQYF. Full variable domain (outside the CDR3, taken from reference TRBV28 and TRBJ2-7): DVKVTQSSRYLVKRTGEKVFLECVQDMDHENMFWYRQDPGLGLRLIYFSYDVKMKEKGDIPEGYSVSREKKERFSLILESASTNQTSMYLCASSPLFYEQYFGPGTRLTVT.

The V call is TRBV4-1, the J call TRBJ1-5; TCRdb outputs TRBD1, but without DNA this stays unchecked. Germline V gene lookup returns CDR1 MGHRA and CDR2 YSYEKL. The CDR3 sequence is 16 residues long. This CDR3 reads CASSHDREYSNQPQHF.

CDR3 sequence: CASSSPGHSNTEAFF. The V gene is TRBV12-3 or TRBV12-4, the J gene TRBJ1-1; there is no DNA to check the TCRdb D call of TRBD1. This CDR3 is 15 amino acids long.

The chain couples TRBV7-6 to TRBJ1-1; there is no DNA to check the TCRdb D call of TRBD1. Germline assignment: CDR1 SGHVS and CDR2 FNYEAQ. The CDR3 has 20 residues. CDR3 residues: CASSLSASWPRGGRATEAFF.